One sample yielded the 6 T cell receptor beta chains listed below, sequenced in a study of spatial heterogeneity in lung cancer. TCRdb reprocessed the 5' RACE reads via MiXCR and lists one record per CDR3 protein. Among about 47,000 distinct CDR3 sequences listed, less than 9.5% were seen once. As to time point: blood at routine non-recurrence follow-up after resection. Sequencing covered unsorted whole RNA taken from tumor, nontumor lung or frozen PBMC. The sample in question was PBMCs, obtained at follow-up. The receptors stem from a female donor with early-stage non-small cell lung cancer.

This clonotype has ten or more counts. The gene calls are TRBV11-2 and TRBJ2-2; maybe TRBD1 (7 bases). V was shortened by 6 bases and J by 1 base, with 15 bases between the two germline ends. CDR1 and CDR2 (germline): SGHAT, FQNNGV. The CDR3 extends over 16 amino acids. The CDR3 spells CASSGGGRRNTGELFF. The CDR3 nucleotides are TGTGCCAGCAGTGGAGGGGGCCGACGGAACACCGGGGAGCTGTTTTTT.

The chain employs TRBV20-1 and TRBJ2-3; weak D call: TRBD2 (6 bases). Germline lookup yields CDR1 DFQATT and CDR2 SNEGSKA (reference sequence). The CDR3 is 14 amino acids. CDR3 bases: TGCAGAGCTCGGGAAGCTAGCGCAGGAGATACGCAGTATTTT. This encodes CRAREASAGDTQYF.

A note on this clonotype: This sequence may be a read error, since a much larger clone differs from it by one base. The chain combines TRBV6-2 or TRBV6-3 with TRBJ2-3; 9 bases are a match to TRBD2. The germline V gene has CDR1 MNHEY and CDR2 SVGEGT. The CDR3 is 14 amino acids. Unmatched junction bases numbered 11, after V lost 8 bases and J lost 8 bases. CDR3 in DNA: TGTGCCAGCTGTCCAGCGGGGGGACCAGGTACGCAGTATTTT. This gives the protein CASCPAGGPGTQYF.

The chain recombines TRBV27 with TRBJ2-1; the match to TRBD2 covers 10 bases. Germline CDR1 is MNHEY and CDR2 is SMNVEV (reference sequence). The CDR3 has 14 residues. V was clipped by 5 bases and J by 4 bases; unmatched bases: 2. In DNA form, the CDR3 reads TGTGCCAGCAGTGCAGCGGGGGGGTACAATGAGCAGTTCTTC. Its translation is CASSAAGGYNEQFF.

V gene TRBV19 combines with J gene TRBJ1-5; D ambiguous. V lost 7 bases to trimming and J lost 1 base, with 11 bases between them. Germline V CDR1 and CDR2: LNHDA, SQIVND (reference sequence). This CDR3 comprises 14 residues. The CDR3 coding sequence is TGTGCCAGTAATCGGGTTAGCAGCAATCAGCCCCAGCATTTT. It specifies CASNRVSSNQPQHF.

At least ten counts were recorded for this clonotype. The rearrangement links TRBV4-3 to TRBJ2-7, with TRBD2 as a possible D gene (6 bases). The CDR3 is 16 amino acids. Germline CDR1 and CDR2: LGHNA and YSLEER. Between the trimmed V and J ends, which lost 1 base and 3 bases, there was a span of 16 bases. CDR3 nucleotides: TGCGCCAGCAGCCAAGGGGCGGGGATAGGGTACTACGAGCAGTACTTC. It encodes CASSQGAGIGYYEQYF.